These 9 T cell receptor beta chains originate from one sample sequenced in a study of cytotoxic CD8 clonotypes in ibrutinib-treated CLL (dated by TCRdb to about 2021). The library was generated by the immunoSEQ multiplex PCR assay. What TCRdb holds here is the immuneACCESS table cut down to in-frame rearrangements. Part of the clones is not present; checked against another copy, under half of the missing clones reflect an unresolved V gene, and the others are unexplained. The sample contains approximately 340,000 clones, 60% to 80% of them found a single time. The ten most abundant clones make up approximately 6% of the sample. Here the sequenced sample was PBMCs, taken after 36 months of ibrutinib treatment. The receptors originated from a human donor with chronic lymphocytic leukemia.

The chain carries TRBV19 and TRBJ1-2, with 8 bases identical to TRBD1. V was clipped by 3 bases and J by 8 bases; unmatched bases: 8. The CDR3 runs 14 residues. The germline gives CDR1 LNHDA, CDR2 SQIVND (reference sequence). The CDR3 sequence: CASSIKTGGGGYTF. CDR3 DNA: TGTGCCAGTAGTATCAAAACAGGGGGAGGAGGCTACACCTTC. The full variable domain, with the rest looked up from reference TRBV19 and TRBJ1-2, is DGGITQSPKYLFRKEGQNVTLSCEQNLNHDAMYWYRQDPGQGLRLIYYSQIVNDFQKGDIAEGYSVSREKKESFPLTVTSAQKNPTAFYLCASSIKTGGGGYTFGSGTRLTVV.

The chain employs TRBV2 and TRBJ1-1; no clear D. There are 12 residues in the CDR3. V was pared by 8 bases and J by 1 base, with 8 bases between. CDR1 is SNHLY and CDR2 is FYNNEI in the germline V gene. The DNA of the CDR3 is TGTGCCAGCGAATCAGAGAACACTGAAGCTTTCTTT. The encoded protein is CASESENTEAFF.

There are a few counts of this clone. The chain employs TRBV23-1 and TRBJ1-3; tentatively, D is TRBD1 (5 bases). TRBV23-1 is recorded as an ORF, its role being uncertain. The CDR3 consists of 17 residues. Deletions cut 0 bases from V and 0 bases from J, with 12 bases between. DNA for the CDR3: TGCGCCAGCAGTCAATCGAAACGGGGCGCCTCTGGAAACACCATATATTTT. As protein: CASSQSKRGASGNTIYF.

This clone appeared a few times. The CDR3 nucleotides read TGTGCCAGCAGCCCGGCGGCACAGGTGGGTGGCTACACCTTC. Translating gives CASSPAAQVGGYTF. The chain uses TRBV11-2 and TRBJ1-2, with D perhaps matching TRBD1 (5 bases). CDR1 and CDR2 (germline): SGHAT, FQNNGV. The length of the CDR3 is 14 residues. Trimming stripped 5 bases from V and 7 bases from J, with 17 bases between.

The rearrangement joins TRBV5-1 to TRBJ1-1; no firm D call. This CDR3 region has 15 residues. V lost 4 bases and J lost 2, with 15 bases in between. Germline V lookup: CDR1 SGHRS, CDR2 YFSETQ. CDR3 sequence (DNA): TGCGCCAGCAGCCAGAGAGGGTACATCAACACTGAAGCTTTCTTT. This translates into CASSQRGYINTEAFF. The full variable domain, its missing parts supplied by reference TRBV5-1 and TRBJ1-1, is KAGVTQTPRYLIKTRGQQVTLSCSPISGHRSVSWYQQTPGQGLQFLFEYFSETQRNKGNFPGRFSGRQFSNSRSEMNVSTLELGDSALYLCASSQRGYINTEAFFGQGTRLTVV.

The chain links TRBV29-1 to TRBJ1-5; possibly TRBD1 for D (6 bases). This CDR3 region has 13 residues. Trimming removed 6 bases from V and 2 bases from J, with 11 bases in between. Germline loops: CDR1 SQVTM, CDR2 ANQGSEA. CDR3: CSVKGVGNQPQHF. Here the CDR3 DNA reads TGCAGCGTCAAGGGGGTGGGCAATCAGCCCCAGCATTTT.

This clone appeared a single time. The rearrangement links TRBV29-1 to TRBJ2-1, with 10 bases lining up with TRBD1. Looked up from germline, CDR1 is SQVTM and CDR2 is ANQGSEA. This CDR3 region has 11 residues. V lost 4 bases, J lost 12 bases, and 3 bases stayed unmatched. CDR3: CSVGTGGVQFF. CDR3 DNA sequence: TGCAGCGTTGGGACAGGGGGGGTGCAGTTCTTC.

In this sample, this clone turned up a few times. The chain recombines TRBV28 with TRBJ1-2, with D possibly matching TRBD1 (5 bases). The CDR3 contains 10 residues. Per germline, CDR1 MDHEN and CDR2 SYDVKM. With 8 bases removed from V and 7 bases from J, the gap between germline ends came to 8 bases. As DNA, the CDR3 is TGTGCCAGCTCGGGGACTGGCTACACCTTC. It translates to CASSGTGYTF.

The chain combines TRBV7-9 with TRBJ2-7, with D unclear. CDR3 size: 17 residues. The V and J ends lost 4 bases and 2 bases respectively, with 21 bases between them. CDR1 and CDR2 from the germline V gene are SEHNR and FQNEAQ (reference sequence). DNA of the CDR3: TGTGCCAGCAGCTCCCCGGTAGGGCTCCCAGCCCCCTACGAGCAGTACTTC. Encoded protein: CASSSPVGLPAPYEQYF. The entire variable domain, with the rest obtained from reference TRBV7-9 and TRBJ2-7, is as follows: DTGVSQNPRHKITKRGQNVTFRCDPISEHNRLYWYRQTLGQGPEFLTYFQNEAQLEKSRLLSDRFSAERPKGSFSTLEIQRTEQGDSAMYLCASSSPVGLPAPYEQYFGPGTRLTVT.